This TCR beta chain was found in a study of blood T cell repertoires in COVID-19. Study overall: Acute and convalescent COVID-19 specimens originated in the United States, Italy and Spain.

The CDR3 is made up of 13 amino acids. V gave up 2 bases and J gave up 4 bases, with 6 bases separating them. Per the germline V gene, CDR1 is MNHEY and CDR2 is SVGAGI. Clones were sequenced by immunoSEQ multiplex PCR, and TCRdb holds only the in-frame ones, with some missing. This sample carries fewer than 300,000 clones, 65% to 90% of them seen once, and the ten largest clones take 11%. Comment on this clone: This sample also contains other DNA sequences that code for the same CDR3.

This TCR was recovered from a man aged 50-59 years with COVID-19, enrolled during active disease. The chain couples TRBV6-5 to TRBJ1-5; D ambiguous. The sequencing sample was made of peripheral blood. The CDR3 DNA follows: TGTGCCAGCAGTTACCGGGATAATCAGCCCCAGCATTTT. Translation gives CASSYRDNQPQHF.